These T cell receptor beta chains were read from a single sample in a study of blood T cells in healthy people across ages. TCRdb passed the 5' RACE reads through MiXCR, listing each CDR3 protein once. The sample has fewer than 1.5 million distinct CDR3 sequences; around two fifths are singletons. The sequenced sample consisted of blood. Source of these receptors: a woman under 30 in good health. The CDR3 runs from the conserved cysteine through the conserved F or W. The D gene is left open where the match is weak. Size is omitted from some rows. Given values are once, few, many or a class for expanded clones.

D gene | clone size | J gene | V gene | CDR3 DNA | CDR3 protein
NA | few | TRBJ1-2 | TRBV4-2 | TGTGCCAGCAGCCAAGGGGGACCCAAACGCAACGGCTACACCTTC | CASSQGGPKRNGYTF
NA | few | TRBJ1-4 | TRBV12-3/TRBV12-4 | TGTGCCAGCAGTTTAGTACCGGGGGAGGCTACTAATGAAAAACTGTTTTTT | CASSLVPGEATNEKLFF
NA | NA | TRBJ2-7 | TRBV6-5 | TGTGCCAACAGCGAAGACAGGAGAAGCTCCTACGAGCAGTACTTC | CANSEDRRSSYEQYF
NA | NA | TRBJ2-7 | TRBV5-5 | TGTGCCAGCAGCTTGCCCCCAGTTGCCTACGAGCAGTACTTC | CASSLPPVAYEQYF
NA | NA | TRBJ2-1 | TRBV2 | TGTGCCAGCAATCCTTCAGCAGGCGACAATGAGCAGTTCTTC | CASNPSAGDNEQFF
NA | NA | TRBJ1-6 | TRBV12-3/TRBV12-4 | TGTGCCAGCAGTTTTTCCCCCTGGGGTCAGGGGAATTCACCCCTCCACTTT | CASSFSPWGQGNSPLHF
TRBD2 | few | TRBJ2-1 | TRBV5-1 | TGCGCCAGCAGCCTGACCGGGACTAGCGGGACCTACAATGAGCAGTTCTTC | CASSLTGTSGTYNEQFF
NA | NA | TRBJ2-7 | TRBV2 | TGTGCCAGCAGCCGGGGCCGACAAACCTACGAGCAGTACTTC | CASSRGRQTYEQYF
NA | once | TRBJ1-6 | TRBV27 | TGTGCCAGCAGGACTTGGGCAGCCTCAACTAATTCACCCCTCCACTTT | CASRTWAASTNSPLHF
TRBD1 | few | TRBJ2-2 | TRBV11-2 | TGTGCCAGCAGCGACAGGACGACCGGGACAGGATGGTCCGGGGAGCTGTTTTTT | CASSDRTTGTGWSGELFF
NA | NA | TRBJ2-3 | TRBV12-3/TRBV12-4 | TGTGCCAGCAGTCGGACTCGGGGCACAGATACGCAGTATTTT | CASSRTRGTDTQYF
NA | NA | TRBJ2-1 | TRBV20-1 | TGCAGTGCTAGCCAGACTGGTAGGGATGAGCAGTTCTTC | CSASQTGRDEQFF
TRBD2 | many | TRBJ2-3 | TRBV11-2 | TGTGCCAGCAGCTTGGAGGGGCTAGCGGGAGTAACAGATACGCAGTATTTT | CASSLEGLAGVTDTQYF
NA | NA | TRBJ1-3 | TRBV30 | TGTGCCTGGACGGACAATCCTGGAAACACCATATATTTT | CAWTDNPGNTIYF
NA | few | TRBJ1-2 | TRBV4-1 | TGCGCCAGCAGGCCAAGATGGTCCGTACCCTATGGCTACACCTTC | CASRPRWSVPYGYTF
NA | NA | TRBJ2-3 | TRBV12-3/TRBV12-4 | TGTGCCGGCAGTTTTAGCACAGATGCGCAGTATTTT | CAGSFSTDAQYF
NA | few | TRBJ1-2 | TRBV9 | TGTGCCAGCAGCGTAGAGATCGACCCGGACTATGGCTACACCTTC | CASSVEIDPDYGYTF
TRBD1 | NA | TRBJ2-7 | TRBV3-1 | TGTGCCAGCAGACGAAGGGCAGGGGGAGAACAGTACTTC | CASRRRAGGEQYF
TRBD2 | few | TRBJ2-1 | TRBV15 | TGTGCCACCAGCAGAGATAAAGCGGCGGGGGGCAAGAACAATGAGCAGTTCTTC | CATSRDKAAGGKNNEQFF
TRBD1 | few | TRBJ2-2 | TRBV29-1 | TGCAGCGTGTCTCTGACAGGGGCCGGGGAGCTGTTTTTT | CSVSLTGAGELFF
NA | NA | TRBJ2-2 | TRBV12-5 | TGTGCTAGTGGTGTGGGAGTGAACACCGGGGAGCTGTTTTTT | CASGVGVNTGELFF
NA | few | TRBJ2-7 | TRBV6-5 | TGTGCCAGCAGTTACAACCTTGCCGTGGACGAGCAGTACTTC | CASSYNLAVDEQYF
NA | few | TRBJ2-5 | TRBV3-1 | TGTGCCAGCAGCCAAGCTTCGTACCAAGAGACCCAGTACTTC | CASSQASYQETQYF
NA | few | TRBJ1-4 | TRBV20-1 | TGCAGTGCTGATCCGGACCCATCAAACAAAGAACTGTTTTTT | CSADPDPSNKELFF
NA | NA | TRBJ1-6 | TRBV7-2 | TGTGCCAGCAGCCTAGGTCGGACAGTACCTAATTCACCCCCCCACTTT | CASSLGRTVPNSPPHF
NA | few | TRBJ2-7 | TRBV9 | TGTGCCAGCAGCGTAGGGGAAGAGCAGTACTTC | CASSVGEEQYF
NA | few | TRBJ2-5 | TRBV5-1 | TGCGCCAGCAGCTTAGGCCTAGCAATGGAGACCCAGTACTTC | CASSLGLAMETQYF
TRBD2 | NA | TRBJ2-1 | TRBV6-6 | TGTGCCAGCAGTTCCACCCTAGCGGGGGGACCCAACAATGAGCAGTTCTTC | CASSSTLAGGPNNEQFF
NA | NA | TRBJ2-1 | TRBV18 | TGTGCCAGCTCACCACCTGTAAGCGGGACAGACAATGAGCAGTTCTTC | CASSPPVSGTDNEQFF